This TCR beta chain originates from a study of low-dose radiotherapy and immunotherapy resistance in tumors (dated by TCRdb to the early 2020s). Regarding the research as a whole: Patients in Cohort 1 were given 0.5 Gy per fraction every 2 weeks, and the prescribed total PTV dose was 6.5 Gy. Randomization of trial participants into treatment groups was not performed. Eight patients were included in the translational analysis: three from the first dose cohort and the first five from the second dose cohort. Aspirin 300 mg was taken orally once daily by patients for four cycles, starting on cycle 1 day 1. Cyclophosphamide 200 mg/m2 was administered intravenously every two weeks, one day before each radiation and immunotherapy administration. In Cohort 2, 1 Gy per fraction was delivered every two weeks, for a total of 13 Gy over 26 weeks. Nivolumab and ipilimumab were both given intravenously, with nivolumab at a 240 mg flat dose every two weeks and ipilimumab at 1 mg/kg every six weeks.

The time point label here, explained by the study, means: after trial treatment. Interpreted using the paper, the treatment or condition label stands for: LDRT plus nivolumab, ipilimumab, low-dose cyclophosphamide and aspirin (RACIN trial). The donors came from RACIN, which was a single-arm phase I dose-escalation trial that paired nivolumab and ipilimumab with aspirin, low-dose cyclophosphamide and low-dose radiotherapy. Eligible patients had advanced, TIL-negative solid tumors. A remark on this clonotype: The specificity of this receptor is unknown. Base quality data are lacking; no much larger clone is found one base away.

Sequencing was performed on an Illumina HiSeq 2500. Superscript III and a set of TRAV- and TRBV-specific primers were used to synthesize first-strand cDNA, so that both TCRalpha and TCRbeta chains were covered. A roughly 19-cycle PCR with Phusion amplified the TCRs, pairing a constant-region primer with the adapter that was attached to the V primers. The isolated mRNA was amplified using the MessageAmp II aRNA Amplification Kit, with in vitro transcription performed for approximately 16 hours at 37 degrees C. mRNA for TCR sequencing was isolated with the Dynabeads mRNA DIRECT Purification Kit. A second 25-cycle Phusion PCR added indexed Illumina adapters, and products were purified with AMPure XP beads. In the paper's pipeline: Using custom Perl scripts, TCR sequences encoding the same protein were pooled, out-of-frame sequences were removed, and the abundance of each clonotype was computed. The analysis excluded TCR sequences that were supported by just one read. Among the metrics used to describe the repertoires were Shannon entropy, Gini index, clonality, richness, and the frequency of TCRs shared between repertoires. In TCRdb, the public reads were trimmed at Q25 with fastp and aligned with MiXCR, with productive beta chains retained. Entries that share a CDR3 protein sequence are merged under the most common genes and DNA. TCRdb, not the authors, supplied the V and J calls. The sample table contains roughly 100,000 distinct CDR3 sequences; only one count was recorded for around 21% of them. Clones ranked in the top ten supply 4.1% of the sample.

CDR1 SGHNT and CDR2 YYREEE were looked up in the germline V gene (reference sequence). Including the terminal cysteine and phenylalanine, the CDR3 comprises 13 residues. Left in the record is the CDR3 DNA by itself, 39 bases read in frame from the first base. At the junction V is shortened by 4 bases and J by 5 bases, with 9 bases in between. The rearranged chain carries TRBV5-4 and TRBJ2-2, and perhaps TRBD1 as D gene, on 6 matching bases. This receptor was taken from a male donor with prostate cancer. Sequences were derived from PBMCs, sampled after low-dose radiotherapy plus immunotherapy. CDR3 reads: CASSRGQTGELFF. The nucleotide sequence reads as follows: TGTGCCAGCAGCCGTGGACAGACCGGGGAGCTGTTTTTT.